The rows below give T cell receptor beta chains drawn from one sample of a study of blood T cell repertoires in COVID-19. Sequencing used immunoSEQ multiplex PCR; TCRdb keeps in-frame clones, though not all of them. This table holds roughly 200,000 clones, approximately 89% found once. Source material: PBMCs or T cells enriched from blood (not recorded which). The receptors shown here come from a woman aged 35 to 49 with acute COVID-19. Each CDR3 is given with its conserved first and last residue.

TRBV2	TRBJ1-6	CASSERQGRSPLHF
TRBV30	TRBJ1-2	CAWNRGNYGYTF
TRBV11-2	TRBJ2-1	CASSFTSGRIYNEQFF
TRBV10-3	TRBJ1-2	CAISAGTGHYGYTF
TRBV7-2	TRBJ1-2	CASSLDRKANYGYTF
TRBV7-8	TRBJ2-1	CASSHSRDEQFF
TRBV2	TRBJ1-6	CASSETGPNSPLHF
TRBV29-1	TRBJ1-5	CSQKRGPWDIQPQHF
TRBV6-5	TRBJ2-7	CASSHSTAGLYEQYF
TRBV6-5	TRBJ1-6	CASSQQGAGSPLHF
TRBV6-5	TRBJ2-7	CASSYLGQFYEQYF
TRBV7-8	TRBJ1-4	CASSLVVQGPVEKLFF
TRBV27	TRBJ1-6	CASSKSRSYNSPLHF
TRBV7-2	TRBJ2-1	CASSRGLAYNEQFF